The 14 T cell receptor beta chains given below trace back to one sample, sequenced in a study of blood T cell repertoires in COVID-19. Some clones are missing from TCRdb's copy, which holds only in-frame ones; the method was immunoSEQ multiplex PCR. The sample contains more than 200,000 clones, roughly 84% of which appear only once. The sequenced sample was peripheral blood. These receptors all come from a man between 40 and 49 years old with acute or convalescent COVID-19.

The CDR3 is CAWRRDTDTQYF. CDR3 coding DNA: TGTGCCTGGAGGAGGGACACAGATACGCAGTATTTT. The rearrangement uses TRBV30 and TRBJ2-3; D is perhaps TRBD2 (5 bases). The CDR3 runs to 12 residues. With 3 bases removed from V and 2 bases from J, the gap between germline ends came to 6 bases. Germline lookup yields CDR1 GTSNPN and CDR2 SVGIG (reference sequence).

This chain links TRBV11-2 with TRBJ2-5; 9 positions match TRBD2. Trimming removed 1 base from V and 3 bases from J; junction bases left unmatched: 9. The V gene's germline CDR1 is SGHAT and CDR2 FQNNGV. The CDR3 loop spans 17 amino acids. The DNA of the CDR3 is TGTGCCAGCAGCTTAGGGATTTTTAGCGGGAGAGAAGAGACCCAGTACTTC. This codes for CASSLGIFSGREETQYF. The full variable domain, completed using reference TRBV11-2 and TRBJ2-5, is EAGVAQSPRYKIIEKRQSVAFWCNPISGHATLYWYQQILGQGPKLLIQFQNNGVVDDSQLPKDRFSAERLKGVDSTLKIQPAKLEDSAVYLCASSLGIFSGREETQYFGPGTRLLVL.

The V gene is TRBV4-3, the J gene TRBJ2-1; weak D call: TRBD2 (5 bases). The CDR3 has 16 residues. In germline, CDR1 is LGHNA, CDR2 YSLEER. Between the trimmed V and J ends, which lost 4 bases and 9 bases, there was a span of 22 bases. In DNA form, the CDR3 reads TGCGCCAGCAGCCCTCGTCTTCAGCCACACGGAGGTGAGCAGTTCTTC. Translated: CASSPRLQPHGGEQFF.

The rearrangement links TRBV29-1 to TRBJ1-1; the D gene is possibly TRBD1 (5 bases). The CDR3 is 14 amino acids. Germline loops: CDR1 SQVTM, CDR2 ANQGSEA. Trimming took off 2 bases at V and 3 bases at J, with 13 bases between the two ends. The CDR3 bases are TGCAGCGTTGAAATTACAGGCGCGGACACTGAAGCTTTCTTT. Amino acids: CSVEITGADTEAFF.

The chain employs TRBV6-5 and TRBJ2-7, with D possibly TRBD2 on 6 matching bases. Germline values: CDR1 MNHEY, CDR2 SVGAGI. Trimming stripped 5 bases from V and 6 bases from J, with 11 bases between. The CDR3 extends over 12 amino acids. This CDR3 reads CASSKVGGEQYF. The CDR3 DNA is TGTGCCAGCAGTAAGGTGGGAGGCGAGCAGTACTTC.

The rearrangement joins TRBV5-6 to TRBJ2-5; 8 bases are shared with TRBD1. V shed 5 bases, J shed 5 bases, and the junction held 17 bases outside the gene matches. The CDR3 runs to 17 residues. CDR1 is SGHDT, CDR2 YYEEEE, per germline. The CDR3 loop reads CASSYGPGTGKRETQYF. The DNA for the CDR3 is TGTGCCAGCAGTTACGGACCCGGGACAGGAAAGAGGGAGACCCAGTACTTC.

The chain has TRBV7-9 and TRBJ2-3; 7 positions match TRBD2. The J segment lost 4 bases and the V segment lost 5 bases, leaving 6 bases of the junction unmatched. The CDR3 is 14 amino acids. Germline V CDR1 and CDR2: SEHNR, FQNEAQ (reference sequence). CDR3 protein: CASSPGGLADTQYF. CDR3 bases: TGTGCCAGCAGCCCGGGGGGTTTGGCAGATACGCAGTATTTT.

The chain joins TRBV3-1 (or the pseudogene TRBV3-2) to TRBJ1-1; D gene ambiguous. V lost 2 bases and J lost 4, with 8 bases in between. The germline gives CDR1 LGHDT, CDR2 YNNKEL (reference sequence). The CDR3 covers 13 residues. CDR3 DNA sequence: TGTGCCAGCAGCCAATTGGTTAGCACTGAAGCTTTCTTT. As protein: CASSQLVSTEAFF.

V usage is TRBV19 and J usage is TRBJ1-5; unclear D gene. Trimming cost V 5 bases and J 2 bases, with 10 bases left between them. Germline V gene data show CDR1 as LNHDA and CDR2 as SQIVND (reference sequence). This CDR3 spans 14 amino acids. CDR3 bases: TGTGCCAGTAGTCGGGCGGGCGGCAATCAGCCCCAGCATTTT. Residues: CASSRAGGNQPQHF. Looking up the rest from reference TRBV19 and TRBJ1-5 gives the full variable domain: DGGITQSPKYLFRKEGQNVTLSCEQNLNHDAMYWYRQDPGQGLRLIYYSQIVNDFQKGDIAEGYSVSREKKESFPLTVTSAQKNPTAFYLCASSRAGGNQPQHFGDGTRLSIL.

This rearrangement joins TRBV7-2 to TRBJ1-5; D not certain. In germline, CDR1 is SGHTA, CDR2 FQGNSA. The V and J ends lost 1 base and 1 base respectively, with 5 bases between them. The CDR3 totals 14 residues. The CDR3 region is CASSLGESNQPQHF. Written as DNA, the CDR3 is TGTGCCAGCAGCTTAGGCGAGAGCAATCAGCCCCAGCATTTT.

V usage is TRBV18 and J usage is TRBJ1-1, with a weak D call TRBD1 (6 bases). This CDR3 spans 14 amino acids. V lost 4 bases to trimming and J lost 5 bases, with 14 bases between them. In germline, CDR1 is KGHSH, CDR2 LQKENI. The CDR3 protein is CASSLGQSGTEAFF. The CDR3 DNA reads TGTGCCAGCTCACTCGGACAGAGTGGGACTGAAGCTTTCTTT.

The rearrangement uses TRBV4-1 and TRBJ2-7; TRBD2 matches at 13 bases. The germline V gene has CDR1 MGHRA and CDR2 YSYEKL. The V segment lost 3 bases and the J segment 5 bases; nucleotides outside the gene matches: 7. This CDR3 contains 16 residues. The CDR3 sequence: CASSQARTSGSHEQYF. The CDR3 DNA reads TGCGCCAGCAGCCAGGCCAGGACTAGCGGGAGCCACGAGCAGTACTTC.

The rearrangement joins TRBV27 to TRBJ2-1; TRBD2 matches at 7 bases. The CDR3 sequence is 17 residues long. V shed 2 bases and J 0 bases; nucleotides not matched to a gene: 7. Germline values: CDR1 MNHEY, CDR2 SMNVEV (reference sequence). CDR3 nucleotide sequence: TGTGCCAGCAGTTTACGAGCGGGGTTTAGCTCCTACAATGAGCAGTTCTTC. It specifies CASSLRAGFSSYNEQFF.

This clone has only one observation. The chain links TRBV24-1 to TRBJ2-2, with 8 bases identical to TRBD1. Trimming cost V 3 bases and J 0 bases; bases outside gene matches: 2. CDR1 and CDR2 (germline): KGHDR, SFDVKD. This CDR3 comprises 16 residues. CDR3 protein: CATSDEQGANTGELFF. In DNA form, the CDR3 reads TGTGCCACCAGTGATGAACAGGGGGCGAACACCGGGGAGCTGTTTTTT.